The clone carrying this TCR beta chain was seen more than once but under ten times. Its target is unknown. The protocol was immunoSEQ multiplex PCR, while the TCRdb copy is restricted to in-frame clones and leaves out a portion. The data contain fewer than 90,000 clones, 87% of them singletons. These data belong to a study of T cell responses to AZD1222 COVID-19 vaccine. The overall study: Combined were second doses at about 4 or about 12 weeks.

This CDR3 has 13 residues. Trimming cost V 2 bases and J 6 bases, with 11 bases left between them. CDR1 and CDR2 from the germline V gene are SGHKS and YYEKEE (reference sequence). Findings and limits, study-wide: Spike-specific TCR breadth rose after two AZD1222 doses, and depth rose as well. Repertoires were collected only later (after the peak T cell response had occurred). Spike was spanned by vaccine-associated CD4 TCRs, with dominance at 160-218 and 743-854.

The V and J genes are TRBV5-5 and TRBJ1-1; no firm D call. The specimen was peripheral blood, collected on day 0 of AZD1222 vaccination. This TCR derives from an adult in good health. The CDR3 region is CASSFGGSPEAFF. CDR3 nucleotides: TGTGCCAGCAGCTTTGGAGGGAGCCCTGAAGCTTTCTTT.